One sample yielded the 17 T cell receptor beta chains listed below, sequenced in a study of blood T cell repertoires in COVID-19. The assay was immunoSEQ multiplex PCR, and TCRdb's table has in-frame clones only and misses some. This table holds under 350,000 clones, over 85% found once. Specimen: PBMCs or T cells enriched from blood (not recorded which). The receptor source for this set is a woman aged 55 to 70 who had recovered from COVID-19.

This clone was detected only a few times. The chain joins TRBV4-2 to TRBJ2-7; D may be TRBD2 (5 bases). V lost 1 base, J lost 7 bases, and 14 bases lay in between. Per germline, CDR1 LGHNA and CDR2 YNFKEQ. The CDR3 runs to 14 residues. The CDR3 region has the DNA TGTGCCAGCAGCCAAGGGTCCGGGAAGCAAGAGCAGTACTTC. Translation: CASSQGSGKQEQYF.

This chain joins TRBV3-1 (or the pseudogene TRBV3-2) and TRBJ1-2, with a weak D call TRBD1 (6 bases). The germline V and J ends were trimmed by 0 bases and 6 bases, with 17 bases remaining between them. The CDR3 is made up of 16 amino acids. The V gene's germline CDR1 is LGHDT and CDR2 YNNKEL (reference sequence). CDR3: CASSQDYQGNSDGYTF. For the CDR3, the DNA is TGTGCCAGCAGCCAAGATTACCAGGGGAATTCGGATGGCTACACCTTC.

For the CDR3, the DNA is TGTGCCACCAGCACCTTCGATGGCTACACCTTC. Translated, it gives CATSTFDGYTF. This chain joins TRBV15 and TRBJ1-2; D unclear. V gave up 4 bases and J gave up 6 bases, with 6 bases separating them. Germline CDR1 and CDR2: LNHNV and YYDKDF (reference sequence). This CDR3 has 11 residues.

This chain uses TRBV23-1 with TRBJ1-5; weak D call: TRBD1 (5 bases). TRBV23-1 is recorded as an ORF, its role being uncertain. The CDR3 consists of 16 residues. V was cut by 4 bases and J by 4 bases, with 17 bases left in between. The CDR3 spells CASSPMPQGGNQPQHF. The CDR3 bases are TGCGCCAGCAGTCCCATGCCCCAGGGAGGTAATCAGCCCCAGCATTTT.

The chain is built from TRBV6-1 and TRBJ1-5; D is unclear. Trimming removed 2 bases at V and 8 bases at J, with 7 bases between. The CDR3 extends over 12 amino acids. Germline V CDR1 and CDR2: MNHNS, SASEGT. Here the CDR3 reads CASSETREPQHF. CDR3 nucleotides: TGTGCCAGCAGTGAAACCCGAGAGCCCCAGCATTTT.

The chain employs TRBV5-6 and TRBJ2-7, with 14 positions matching TRBD2. Germline-derived CDR1 and CDR2 are SGHDT and YYEEEE. This CDR3 region has 17 residues. V shed 2 bases and J 2 bases; nucleotides not matched to a gene: 6. CDR3 protein: CASSFGTSGRTTYEQYF. The CDR3 coding sequence is TGTGCCAGCAGCTTCGGGACTAGCGGGAGAACCACCTACGAGCAGTACTTC.

The rearrangement uses TRBV21-1 and TRBJ2-7; TRBD1, as called in the table, went unchecked against the DNA. TRBV21-1 is assigned pseudogene status. The CDR3 has 16 amino acids. CDR3 DNA: TGTGCCAGCAGCCCCCAGGACAGTAGGATTGTCCACGAGCAGTACTTC. Translation: CASSPQDSRIVHEQYF.

This chain links TRBV7-3 with TRBJ1-2, with D maybe TRBD1 (5 bases). The CDR3 totals 13 residues. V lost 5 bases, J lost 3 bases, and 10 bases lay in between. Germline V gene sequence: CDR1 SGHTA, CDR2 FQGTGA. CDR3: CASSPGGDYGYTF. The CDR3 DNA is TGTGCCAGCAGCCCCGGGGGAGACTATGGCTACACCTTC.

V and J are TRBV19 and TRBJ2-1; D perhaps matches TRBD1 (5 bases). Trimming shortened V by 11 bases and J by 5 bases, and 16 bases separated the two germline ends. CDR3 length: 13 amino acids. Germline CDR1 reads LNHDA; CDR2 reads SQIVND (reference sequence). In nucleotides, the CDR3 is TGTGCCTCCGCTACAGGACCCGACAATGAGCAGTTCTTC. This codes for CASATGPDNEQFF.

With respect to this clone: A junction boundary mismatches the germline segment, possibly from a read error. The chain recombines TRBV5-8 with TRBJ1-1; 7 bases agree with TRBD1. The CDR3 sequence is 16 residues long. CDR1 is SGHTS and CDR2 is YDEGEE in the germline V gene. CDR3 sequence: CASRFRDSNMNTEAFF. CDR3 nucleotides: TGTGCCAGCCGCTTTCGGGACAGCAACATGAACACTGAAGCTTTCTTT.

This chain joins TRBV3-1 (or the pseudogene TRBV3-2) and TRBJ2-1; a possible D gene is TRBD2 (6 bases). Per germline, CDR1 LGHDT and CDR2 YNNKEL (reference sequence). The CDR3 contains 15 residues. Trimming cost V 0 bases and J 7 bases, with 13 bases left between them. In DNA, the CDR3 is TGTGCCAGCAGCCAAGATCGGAGGGCACCGAATGAGCAGTTCTTC. It codes for CASSQDRRAPNEQFF.

This clone has just one count. The rearrangement joins TRBV28 to TRBJ2-3; 7 nucleotides align to TRBD2. The length of the CDR3 is 14 residues. V trimming: 6 bases; J trimming: 4 bases; junction bases outside the gene matches: 7. Per germline, CDR1 MDHEN and CDR2 SYDVKM. CDR3 coding DNA: TGTGCCAGCAGCTCAACTAGCGTCGCAGATACGCAGTATTTT. This encodes CASSSTSVADTQYF.

V and J are TRBV27 and TRBJ1-5; TRBD1 aligns across 8 bases. The CDR3 covers 14 residues. Losses at the gene ends were 0 bases for V and 7 bases for J; bases not matched to a gene: 2. Germline CDR1 is MNHEY and CDR2 is SMNVEV (reference sequence). The CDR3 sequence: CASSLSAGGQPQHF. CDR3 DNA: TGTGCCAGCAGTTTATCTGCAGGGGGCCAGCCCCAGCATTTT.

V gene TRBV28 combines with J gene TRBJ1-2; perhaps TRBD1 as D (5 bases). Trimming stripped 4 bases from V and 4 bases from J, with 13 bases between. Per germline, CDR1 MDHEN and CDR2 SYDVKM. The CDR3 extends over 14 amino acids. The CDR3 protein is CASSSRGILYGYTF. CDR3 bases: TGTGCCAGCAGTTCGCGGGGGATCCTCTATGGCTACACCTTC.

The chain combines TRBV6-5 with TRBJ2-7; 9 nucleotides align to TRBD2. The CDR3 extends over 14 amino acids. The germline V gene encodes CDR1 MNHEY and CDR2 SVGAGI. V lost 6 bases to trimming and J lost 0 bases; unmatched junction nucleotides: 3. CDR3 protein: CASRNSGGSYEQYF. The CDR3 DNA follows: TGTGCCAGCAGGAATAGCGGGGGCTCCTACGAGCAGTACTTC.

The chain employs TRBV5-4 and TRBJ2-1, with a weak D call TRBD2 (5 bases). Germline CDR1 and CDR2: SGHNT and YYREEE (reference sequence). There are 12 residues in the CDR3. The V and J ends lost 5 bases and 10 bases respectively, with 13 bases between them. The CDR3 nucleotides read TGTGCCAGCAGTATAACTAGTGGCGAGCAGTTCTTC. Translated: CASSITSGEQFF.

The chain combines TRBV2 with TRBJ2-1; 11 positions match TRBD2. Losses at the gene ends were 6 bases for V and 2 bases for J; bases not matched to a gene: 3. Germline V gene data show CDR1 as SNHLY and CDR2 as FYNNEI. This CDR3 is 15 amino acids long. CDR3 DNA sequence: TGTGCCAGCAGGCCGGGACTAGCGGCCTACAATGAGCAGTTCTTC. Translating gives CASRPGLAAYNEQFF.